One sample yielded the 22 T cell receptor beta chains listed below, sequenced in a study of T cell responses to AZD1222 COVID-19 vaccine. This table comes from immunoSEQ multiplex PCR, and its TCRdb copy is limited to in-frame clones, with some not included. This table holds roughly 97,000 clones, around nine tenths found once. Sequences were derived from peripheral blood, sampled 28 days after the second dose of the MenACWY control vaccine. These receptors were collected from an adult who received the MenACWY meningococcal vaccine as a control.

V gene TRBV28 combines with J gene TRBJ2-5; 9 bases match TRBD1. There are 16 residues in the CDR3. Germline trimming cut 5 bases from V and 1 base from J; bases unmatched to any gene: 8. CDR1 and CDR2 from the germline V gene are MDHEN and SYDVKM. The CDR3 reads CASSPRPDRGQETQYF. CDR3 sequence (DNA): TGTGCCAGCAGTCCGCGGCCGGACAGGGGCCAAGAGACCCAGTACTTC.

V usage is TRBV4-3 and J usage is TRBJ1-4; D ambiguous. The CDR3 is 15 amino acids. Trimming took 0 bases from V and 7 from J, leaving 12 bases between them. From germline, CDR1 is LGHNA and CDR2 YSLEER. CDR3 in DNA: TGCGCCAGCAGCCAAGAGGTCGGGGTGGGTGAAAAACTGTTTTTT. Amino acids: CASSQEVGVGEKLFF.

V is TRBV9 and J is TRBJ2-5; 9 bases align to TRBD1. In germline, CDR1 is SGDLS, CDR2 YYNGEE. Trimming removed 4 bases from V and 7 bases from J; junction bases left unmatched: 11. This CDR3 has 15 amino acids. CDR3 sequence reads: CASSNVVGQGGTQYF. DNA for the CDR3: TGTGCCAGCAGCAACGTAGTGGGACAGGGAGGGACCCAGTACTTC.

This sequence joins TRBV11-2 and TRBJ2-7; D is unresolved. The CDR3 extends over 11 amino acids. Trimming took off 2 bases at V and 7 bases at J, with 6 bases between the two ends. Per the germline V gene, CDR1 is SGHAT and CDR2 is FQNNGV. The DNA for the CDR3 is TGTGCCAGCAGCTTACTGGGGGAGCAGTACTTC. Residues: CASSLLGEQYF.

The chain links TRBV6-2 or TRBV6-3 to TRBJ1-1, with D possibly matching TRBD1 (5 bases). Germline values: CDR1 MNHEY, CDR2 SVGEGT. V shed 0 bases and J shed 1 base, with 9 bases lying between them. This CDR3 contains 15 residues. DNA of the CDR3: TGTGCCAGCAGTTACTCGGGACGGAGGAACACTGAAGCTTTCTTT. Translating gives CASSYSGRRNTEAFF.

The chain links TRBV10-2 to TRBJ1-5; 11 nucleotides match TRBD1. J gave up 7 bases and V 6 bases, and 8 bases lay outside the gene matches. The germline CDR1 and CDR2 sequences are WSHSY and SAAADI. This CDR3 spans 15 amino acids. This chain's CDR3 is CASSPGTGGSQPQHF. The CDR3 DNA reads as TGCGCCAGCAGCCCCGGGACAGGGGGATCGCAGCCCCAGCATTTT.

V gene TRBV5-5 combines with J gene TRBJ1-4; 7 nucleotides agree with TRBD1. The germline V gene has CDR1 SGHKS and CDR2 YYEKEE (reference sequence). V trimming: 4 bases; J trimming: 9 bases; junction bases outside the gene matches: 12. The CDR3 has 15 residues. DNA of the CDR3: TGTGCCAGCAGCAAGGACAGGTATCAGGTTAAAAAACTGTTTTTT. Translating gives CASSKDRYQVKKLFF.

In nucleotides, the CDR3 is TGTGCCAGCAGTGAAGCGGTTCTCCCTAATCAGCCCCAGCATTTT. Its protein product is CASSEAVLPNQPQHF. The chain links TRBV6-1 to TRBJ1-5; no clear D. The CDR3 spans 15 residues. V was trimmed by 0 bases and J by 4 bases, leaving 10 bases between them. CDR1 and CDR2 from the germline V gene are MNHNS and SASEGT.

The chain combines TRBV15 with TRBJ1-2; 10 bases map to TRBD1. V dropped 5 bases and J dropped 5; count of bases not matched to a gene: 2. CDR1 and CDR2 from the germline V gene are LNHNV and YYDKDF (reference sequence). CDR3 size: 13 residues. This CDR3 reads CATSQDRGYGYTF. Written as DNA, the CDR3 is TGTGCCACCAGCCAGGACAGGGGGTATGGCTACACCTTC.

The chain carries TRBV25-1 and TRBJ1-2; 10 bases fit TRBD1. Germline V CDR1 and CDR2: MGHDK, SYGVNS. The CDR3 length is 16 residues. V lost 2 bases and J lost 8; bases outside the gene matches: 11. CDR3 nucleotide sequence: TGTGCCAGCAGTGAAAAGACAGGGGGCGGGTCGTCGGGCTACACCTTC. It translates to CASSEKTGGGSSGYTF.

The rearrangement joins TRBV29-1 to TRBJ2-5; D gene unclear. The CDR3 is made up of 12 amino acids. Germline V gene data show CDR1 as SQVTM and CDR2 as ANQGSEA. V was trimmed by 4 bases and J by 1 base, leaving 7 bases between them. In nucleotides, the CDR3 is TGCAGCGTTGCGTTCAGCCAAGAGACCCAGTACTTC. Protein product: CSVAFSQETQYF.

The V gene is TRBV6-5, the J gene TRBJ1-5, with 9 bases lining up with TRBD1. Trimming at V came to 5 bases and at J to 6 bases, leaving 5 bases not matched to a gene. The CDR3 runs to 14 residues. Germline values: CDR1 MNHEY, CDR2 SVGAGI. DNA of the CDR3: TGTGCCAGCAGTCTTGACAGGGGGACTCAGCCCCAGCATTTT. This gives the protein CASSLDRGTQPQHF.

This clone was seen more than once but under ten times. The chain couples TRBV27 to TRBJ2-7; 10 positions agree with TRBD1. V lost 5 bases and J lost 6; bases outside the gene matches: 7. The CDR3 has 14 amino acids. CDR1 MNHEY and CDR2 SMNVEV come from the germline V gene (reference sequence). The CDR3 DNA reads as TGTGCCAGCAGTCTCCGGACAGGGGGGAGCGAGCAGTACTTC. Translating it yields CASSLRTGGSEQYF.

CDR3: CASSNGGVNEQFF. CDR3 in DNA: TGTGCCAGCAGTAACGGCGGGGTCAATGAGCAGTTCTTC. The chain couples TRBV12-3 or TRBV12-4 to TRBJ2-1; perhaps TRBD2 as D (6 bases). V lost 5 bases and J 6 bases, leaving 11 bases between the germline ends. The CDR3 spans 13 residues.

This rearrangement joins TRBV20-1 to TRBJ1-1; D is undetermined. CDR3 length equals 11 residues. Germline V gene data show CDR1 as DFQATT and CDR2 as SNEGSKA (reference sequence). DNA for the CDR3: TGCAGCAATGTGGGGAACACTGAAGCTTTCTTT. Its protein product is CSNVGNTEAFF.

The J gene is TRBJ1-4, the V gene TRBV5-6, with TRBD1 identical over 8 bases. The CDR3 runs to 17 residues. V shed 2 bases, J shed 8 bases, and the junction held 14 bases outside the gene matches. Germline V gives CDR1 SGHDT, CDR2 YYEEEE. For the CDR3, the DNA is TGTGCCAGCAGCTTTTTTGAACAGGGGGAAGGTGGGGAAAAACTGTTTTTT. This codes for CASSFFEQGEGGEKLFF.

This rearrangement joins TRBV27 to TRBJ1-1; 7 bases map to TRBD1. This CDR3 is 17 amino acids long. Germline V CDR1 and CDR2: MNHEY, SMNVEV (reference sequence). The trim removed 5 bases at V and 4 bases at J, leaving 16 bases unmatched. CDR3 nucleotide sequence: TGTGCCAGCAGTCCAATGCAACAGGGGCACGGGCGCACTGAAGCTTTCTTT. It yields the protein CASSPMQQGHGRTEAFF.

This chain connects TRBV6-5 to TRBJ1-5, with 7 positions matching TRBD1. The CDR3 runs to 15 residues. The germline gives CDR1 MNHEY, CDR2 SVGAGI. The V segment lost 2 bases and the J segment 2 bases; nucleotides outside the gene matches: 3. This CDR3 is CASSYGGQGNQPQHF. The CDR3, as DNA: TGTGCCAGCAGTTACGGAGGACAGGGCAATCAGCCCCAGCATTTT.

The chain carries TRBV5-1 and TRBJ2-1, with 8 bases lining up with TRBD2. The CDR3 is made up of 12 amino acids. CDR1 SGHRS and CDR2 YFSETQ come from the germline V gene. The V and J ends lost 9 bases and 9 bases, in that order; junction bases with no gene match: 8. CDR3 sequence reads: CATQTGGGEQFF. In DNA, the CDR3 is TGCGCCACCCAAACCGGGGGGGGTGAGCAGTTCTTC.

The J gene is TRBJ1-2, the V gene TRBV19; TRBD1 matches 7 bases. The germline V gene has CDR1 LNHDA and CDR2 SQIVND (reference sequence). The CDR3 covers 15 residues. The J segment lost 2 bases and the V segment lost 3 bases, leaving 6 bases of the junction unmatched. The CDR3 protein is CASSIRDSGNYGYTF. The DNA of the CDR3 is TGTGCCAGTAGTATTAGGGACAGCGGGAACTATGGCTACACCTTC.

V is TRBV6-5 and J is TRBJ1-3, with D perhaps matching TRBD1 (5 bases). The CDR3 consists of 15 residues. The V gene's germline CDR1 is MNHEY and CDR2 SVGAGI. V was pared by 6 bases and J by 6 bases, with 18 bases between. The DNA of the CDR3 is TGTGCCAGCAGGATCCGTGACGGGGCGCTAAACACCATATATTTT. Its translation: CASRIRDGALNTIYF.

The genes are TRBV16 and TRBJ1-5; unclear D gene. The V gene lost 0 bases and the J gene lost 0 bases, with 6 bases spanning the gap. CDR3 length: 15 amino acids. Germline V gene sequence: CDR1 KGHSY, CDR2 FQNENV. The CDR3 region is CASSQSQASNQPQHF. The CDR3 DNA follows: TGTGCCAGCAGCCAATCTCAGGCTAGCAATCAGCCCCAGCATTTT.